A single sample gave rise to the 2 T cell receptor beta chains below, sequenced in a study of cytomegalovirus exposure and HLA in healthy donors (TCRdb year 2017). Library preparation used the immunoSEQ multiplex PCR assay. For the multiplex PCR, a mixture combining 60 forward primers for TCR Vbeta segments and 13 reverse primers for TCR Jbeta segments was used. Held by TCRdb, this immuneACCESS table contains in-frame sequences only and omits some clones. Under half of the omission traces to an unresolved V gene where checked; the cause of the rest is unknown. The sample includes about 200,000 clones, with around 85% observed a single time. About 1.8% of the sample is held by the ten biggest clonotypes. The sample comprised PBMCs. All receptors come from a middle-aged man in good health and CMV-seronegative.

This clone has more than one count but fewer than ten. The rearrangement joins TRBV10-3 to TRBJ2-2; 10 bases match TRBD2. The CDR3 totals 18 residues. V lost 4 bases and J lost 2; bases outside the gene matches: 10. Germline values: CDR1 ENHRY, CDR2 SYGVKD. The CDR3 DNA reads TGTGCCATCAGTGCCGGGACTAGCGATAATAAAAACACCGGGGAGCTGTTTTTT. Translated, it gives CAISAGTSDNKNTGELFF.

The CDR3 is CASSPTPGERNYGYTF. The CDR3, as DNA: TGTGCCAGCTCCCCAACACCGGGAGAGCGTAACTATGGCTACACCTTC. The chain links TRBV18 to TRBJ1-2; D not resolved. This CDR3 region has 16 residues. V was shortened by 6 bases and J by 1 base, with 18 bases between the two germline ends. CDR1 is KGHSH and CDR2 is LQKENI in the germline V gene.